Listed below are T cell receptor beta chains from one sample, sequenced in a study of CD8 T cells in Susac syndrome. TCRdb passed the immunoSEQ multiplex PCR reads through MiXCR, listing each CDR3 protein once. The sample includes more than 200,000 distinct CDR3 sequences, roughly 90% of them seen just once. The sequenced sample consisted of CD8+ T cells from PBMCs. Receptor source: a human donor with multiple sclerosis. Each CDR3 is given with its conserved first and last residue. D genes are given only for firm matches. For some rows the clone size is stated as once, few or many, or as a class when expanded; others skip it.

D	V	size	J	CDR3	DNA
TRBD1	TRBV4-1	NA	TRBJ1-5	CASSQWGGTAILPQHF	TGCGCCAGCAGCCAATGGGGAGGGACAGCCATACTGCCCCAGCATTTT
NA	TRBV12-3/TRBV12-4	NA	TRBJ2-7	CASSSMIRGEQYF	TGTGCCAGCAGTTCTATGATACGGGGAGAGCAGTACTTC
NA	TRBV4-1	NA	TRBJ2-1	CASSQNAGVHEQFF	TGCGCCAGCAGCCAGAACGCCGGGGTCCATGAGCAGTTCTTC
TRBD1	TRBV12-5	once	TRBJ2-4	CASGLAGTGKNIQYF	TGTGCTAGTGGTTTGGCCGGGACAGGTAAAAACATTCAGTACTTC
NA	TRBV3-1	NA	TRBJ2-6	CASSPGSLSSGANVLTF	TGTGCCAGCAGTCCAGGGTCCCTAAGCTCTGGGGCCAACGTCCTGACTTTC
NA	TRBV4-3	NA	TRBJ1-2	CASSQQGSYGYTF	TGCGCCAGCAGCCAACAGGGAAGCTATGGCTACACCTTC
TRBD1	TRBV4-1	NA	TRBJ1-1	CASSQVRTGFNTEAFF	TGCGCCAGCAGCCAAGTCCGGACAGGTTTCAACACTGAAGCTTTCTTT
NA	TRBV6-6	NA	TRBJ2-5	CASSYASFQETQYF	TGTGCCAGCAGTTACGCGAGCTTTCAAGAGACCCAGTACTTC
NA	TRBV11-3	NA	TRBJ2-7	CASSLRDGFSYEQYF	TGTGCCAGCAGCTTAAGGGACGGATTTTCCTACGAGCAGTACTTC
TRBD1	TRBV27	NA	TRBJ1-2	CASSNQGASPYGYTF	TGTGCCAGCAGTAACCAGGGGGCTTCGCCCTATGGCTACACCTTC
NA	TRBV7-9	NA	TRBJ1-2	CASSEGLDYTF	TGTGCCAGCAGCGAGGGTCTGGACTACACCTTC
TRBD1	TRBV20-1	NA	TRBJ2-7	CSANPRQGGEQYF	TGCAGTGCTAACCCCCGACAGGGTGGCGAGCAGTACTTC
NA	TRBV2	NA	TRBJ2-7	CATRTTLYEQYF	TGTGCCACCAGGACTACCCTCTACGAGCAGTACTTC
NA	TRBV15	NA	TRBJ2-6	CATSRERQLSGANVLTF	TGTGCCACCAGCAGAGAGCGACAGCTCTCTGGGGCCAACGTCCTGACTTTC
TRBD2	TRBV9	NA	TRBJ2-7	CASSVGSGGAYEQYF	TGTGCCAGCAGCGTAGGCTCGGGAGGGGCATACGAGCAGTACTTC
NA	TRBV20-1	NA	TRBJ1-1	CSASVGGVRTEAFF	TGCAGTGCTAGTGTTGGGGGAGTTAGAACTGAAGCTTTCTTT
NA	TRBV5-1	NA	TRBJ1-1	CASREHGPNTEAFF	TGCGCCAGCAGAGAACACGGACCGAACACTGAAGCTTTCTTT
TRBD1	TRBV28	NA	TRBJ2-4	CASGQGAKNIQYF	TGTGCCAGCGGACAGGGGGCCAAAAACATTCAGTACTTC
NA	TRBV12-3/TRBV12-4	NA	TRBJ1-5	CATGKAGQPQHF	TGCGCCACAGGGAAGGCAGGGCAGCCCCAGCATTTT
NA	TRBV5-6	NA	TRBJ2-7	CASSLGVRRLVDYEQYF	TGTGCCAGCAGCTTGGGAGTGAGGAGATTGGTGGACTACGAGCAGTACTTC
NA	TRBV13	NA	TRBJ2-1	CACLETPFNNEQFF	TGTGCCTGTCTAGAGACACCTTTTAACAATGAGCAGTTCTTC
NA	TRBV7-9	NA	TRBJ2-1	CASSLAAFEGHNEQFF	TGTGCCAGCAGCTTAGCCGCCTTCGAAGGCCACAATGAGCAGTTCTTC
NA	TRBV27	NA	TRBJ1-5	CASSFYGQPQHF	TGTGCCAGCAGTTTTTATGGTCAGCCCCAGCATTTT
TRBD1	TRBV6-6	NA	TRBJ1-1	CATTGGVEAFF	TGTGCCACCACAGGGGGCGTTGAAGCTTTCTTT
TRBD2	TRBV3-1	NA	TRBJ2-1	CASSPFLSPGLADNEQFF	TGTGCCAGCAGCCCATTTTTGTCCCCGGGACTAGCAGATAATGAGCAGTTCTTC
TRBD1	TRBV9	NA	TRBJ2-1	CASSPQPGQGDNGQFF	TGTGCCAGCAGCCCACAACCGGGACAGGGGGACAATGGGCAGTTCTTC
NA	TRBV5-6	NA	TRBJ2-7	CASSSDSRPYEQYF	TGTGCCAGCAGCTCCGACAGCCGCCCCTACGAGCAGTACTTC
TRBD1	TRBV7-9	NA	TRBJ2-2	CATPGQGYTGELFF	TGTGCCACCCCCGGACAGGGCTACACCGGGGAGCTGTTTTTT
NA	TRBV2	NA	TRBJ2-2	CASRRLLQPTGELFF	TGTGCCAGCAGACGGCTCCTACAACCCACCGGGGAGCTGTTTTTT
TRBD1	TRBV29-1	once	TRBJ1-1	CSVTGGMNTEAFF	TGCAGCGTGACAGGGGGGATGAACACTGAAGCTTTCTTT
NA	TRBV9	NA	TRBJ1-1	CASTGHNSFSPRNTEAFF	TGTGCCAGCACGGGACACAACTCTTTTAGCCCCCGGAACACTGAAGCTTTCTTT
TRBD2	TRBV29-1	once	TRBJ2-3	CSVERWRLAGDVDTQYF	TGCAGCGTTGAAAGGTGGAGACTAGCGGGAGATGTAGATACGCAGTATTTT
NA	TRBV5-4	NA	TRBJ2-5	CASSSESAQETQYF	TGTGCCAGCAGCTCCGAATCCGCCCAAGAGACCCAGTACTTC
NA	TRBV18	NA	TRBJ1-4	CASSLKTVTNEKLFF	TGTGCCAGCTCACTCAAGACAGTTACTAATGAAAAACTGTTTTTT
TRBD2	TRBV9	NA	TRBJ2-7	CASGPRDYSYEQYF	TGTGCCAGCGGCCCCCGGGACTATTCATACGAGCAGTACTTC
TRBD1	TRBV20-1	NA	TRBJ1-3	CSARPTGEGWNTIYF	TGCAGTGCTAGACCAACAGGGGAAGGGTGGAACACCATATATTTT
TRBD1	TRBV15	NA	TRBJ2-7	CATSRGPGGYEQYF	TGTGCCACCAGCAGAGGACCAGGGGGATACGAGCAGTACTTC
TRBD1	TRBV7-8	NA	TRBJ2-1	CASADPTGDDEQFF	TGTGCCAGCGCCGATCCGACAGGGGACGATGAGCAGTTCTTC
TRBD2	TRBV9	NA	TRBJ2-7	CASSSSQREGREQYF	TGTGCCAGCAGCTCGAGCCAACGGGAGGGCCGCGAGCAGTACTTC
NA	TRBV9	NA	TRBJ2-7	CASSLGAGTTYEQYF	TGTGCCAGCAGCCTTGGGGCAGGGACCACGTACGAGCAGTACTTC